This T cell receptor beta chain was identified during a study of cytomegalovirus exposure and HLA in healthy donors. In the PCR, 60 Vbeta and 13 Jbeta primers were used. The protocol was immunoSEQ multiplex PCR, while the TCRdb copy is restricted to in-frame clones and leaves out a portion. This sample has 130,000 or so clones; around four fifths occur once, and the top ten carry less than 2.5%. For this clone: Its antigen is not known.

Germline CDR1 SGDLS, CDR2 YYNGEE. The CDR3 runs 15 residues. The ends were cut back, 4 bases at V and 0 bases at J, with 11 bases in the middle. Overall study findings and caveats: TCR beta V segments were, for the most part, productive about 87% or about 30% of the time in an earlier analysis. Analysis performed later found roughly 18,000 TCR beta sequences associated with HLA alleles at 0.05 false discovery rate. Judged likely to be a sequencing artifact was a cluster of highly shared sequence variants. It was reported in a later analysis that an Asian-associated ancestry cluster showed fewer N-insertions than the 666-donor mean.

This sequence was found in a woman aged 35 to 49 in good health and CMV-seropositive. The chain carries TRBV9 and TRBJ1-3; the D is unclear. Sample: PBMCs. For the CDR3, the DNA is TGTGCCAGCAGCCCCAGTCCTAGCTCTGGAAACACCATATATTTT. Protein sequence: CASSPSPSSGNTIYF.